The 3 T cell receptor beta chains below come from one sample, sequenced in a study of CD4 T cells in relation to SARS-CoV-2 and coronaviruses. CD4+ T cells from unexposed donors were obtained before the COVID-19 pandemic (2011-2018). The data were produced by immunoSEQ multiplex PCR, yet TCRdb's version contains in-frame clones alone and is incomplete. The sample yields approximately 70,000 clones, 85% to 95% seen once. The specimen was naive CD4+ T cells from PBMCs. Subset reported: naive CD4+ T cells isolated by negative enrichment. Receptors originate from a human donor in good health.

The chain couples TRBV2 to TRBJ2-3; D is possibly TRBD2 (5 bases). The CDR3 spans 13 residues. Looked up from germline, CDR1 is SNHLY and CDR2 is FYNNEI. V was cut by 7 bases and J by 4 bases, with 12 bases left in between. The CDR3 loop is CASTMGRADTQYF. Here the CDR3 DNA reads TGTGCCAGCACCATGGGGAGAGCAGATACGCAGTATTTT. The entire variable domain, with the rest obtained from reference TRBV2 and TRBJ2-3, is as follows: EPEVTQTPSHQVTQMGQEVILRCVPISNHLYFYWYRQILGQKVEFLVSFYNNEISEKSEIFDDQFSVERPDGSNFTLKIRSTKLEDSAMYFCASTMGRADTQYFGPGTRLTVL.

The CDR3 DNA sequence: TGTGCCAGCAGCTTAGCGGGGGGGCCAGCGGGGGGTGATGAGCAGTTCTTC. It is translated as CASSLAGGPAGGDEQFF. The chain couples TRBV7-3 to TRBJ2-1, with 9 bases fitting TRBD2. Germline V gene sequence: CDR1 SGHTA, CDR2 FQGTGA. V shed 2 bases and J 8 bases; nucleotides not matched to a gene: 13. The CDR3 is made up of 17 amino acids.

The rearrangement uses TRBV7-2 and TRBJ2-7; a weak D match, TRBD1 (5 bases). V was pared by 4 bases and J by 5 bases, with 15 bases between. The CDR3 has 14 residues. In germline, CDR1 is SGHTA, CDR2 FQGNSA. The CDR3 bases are TGTGCCAGCAGCTCGCCGCCCGGCAGGGACGAGCAGTACTTC. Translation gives CASSSPPGRDEQYF.